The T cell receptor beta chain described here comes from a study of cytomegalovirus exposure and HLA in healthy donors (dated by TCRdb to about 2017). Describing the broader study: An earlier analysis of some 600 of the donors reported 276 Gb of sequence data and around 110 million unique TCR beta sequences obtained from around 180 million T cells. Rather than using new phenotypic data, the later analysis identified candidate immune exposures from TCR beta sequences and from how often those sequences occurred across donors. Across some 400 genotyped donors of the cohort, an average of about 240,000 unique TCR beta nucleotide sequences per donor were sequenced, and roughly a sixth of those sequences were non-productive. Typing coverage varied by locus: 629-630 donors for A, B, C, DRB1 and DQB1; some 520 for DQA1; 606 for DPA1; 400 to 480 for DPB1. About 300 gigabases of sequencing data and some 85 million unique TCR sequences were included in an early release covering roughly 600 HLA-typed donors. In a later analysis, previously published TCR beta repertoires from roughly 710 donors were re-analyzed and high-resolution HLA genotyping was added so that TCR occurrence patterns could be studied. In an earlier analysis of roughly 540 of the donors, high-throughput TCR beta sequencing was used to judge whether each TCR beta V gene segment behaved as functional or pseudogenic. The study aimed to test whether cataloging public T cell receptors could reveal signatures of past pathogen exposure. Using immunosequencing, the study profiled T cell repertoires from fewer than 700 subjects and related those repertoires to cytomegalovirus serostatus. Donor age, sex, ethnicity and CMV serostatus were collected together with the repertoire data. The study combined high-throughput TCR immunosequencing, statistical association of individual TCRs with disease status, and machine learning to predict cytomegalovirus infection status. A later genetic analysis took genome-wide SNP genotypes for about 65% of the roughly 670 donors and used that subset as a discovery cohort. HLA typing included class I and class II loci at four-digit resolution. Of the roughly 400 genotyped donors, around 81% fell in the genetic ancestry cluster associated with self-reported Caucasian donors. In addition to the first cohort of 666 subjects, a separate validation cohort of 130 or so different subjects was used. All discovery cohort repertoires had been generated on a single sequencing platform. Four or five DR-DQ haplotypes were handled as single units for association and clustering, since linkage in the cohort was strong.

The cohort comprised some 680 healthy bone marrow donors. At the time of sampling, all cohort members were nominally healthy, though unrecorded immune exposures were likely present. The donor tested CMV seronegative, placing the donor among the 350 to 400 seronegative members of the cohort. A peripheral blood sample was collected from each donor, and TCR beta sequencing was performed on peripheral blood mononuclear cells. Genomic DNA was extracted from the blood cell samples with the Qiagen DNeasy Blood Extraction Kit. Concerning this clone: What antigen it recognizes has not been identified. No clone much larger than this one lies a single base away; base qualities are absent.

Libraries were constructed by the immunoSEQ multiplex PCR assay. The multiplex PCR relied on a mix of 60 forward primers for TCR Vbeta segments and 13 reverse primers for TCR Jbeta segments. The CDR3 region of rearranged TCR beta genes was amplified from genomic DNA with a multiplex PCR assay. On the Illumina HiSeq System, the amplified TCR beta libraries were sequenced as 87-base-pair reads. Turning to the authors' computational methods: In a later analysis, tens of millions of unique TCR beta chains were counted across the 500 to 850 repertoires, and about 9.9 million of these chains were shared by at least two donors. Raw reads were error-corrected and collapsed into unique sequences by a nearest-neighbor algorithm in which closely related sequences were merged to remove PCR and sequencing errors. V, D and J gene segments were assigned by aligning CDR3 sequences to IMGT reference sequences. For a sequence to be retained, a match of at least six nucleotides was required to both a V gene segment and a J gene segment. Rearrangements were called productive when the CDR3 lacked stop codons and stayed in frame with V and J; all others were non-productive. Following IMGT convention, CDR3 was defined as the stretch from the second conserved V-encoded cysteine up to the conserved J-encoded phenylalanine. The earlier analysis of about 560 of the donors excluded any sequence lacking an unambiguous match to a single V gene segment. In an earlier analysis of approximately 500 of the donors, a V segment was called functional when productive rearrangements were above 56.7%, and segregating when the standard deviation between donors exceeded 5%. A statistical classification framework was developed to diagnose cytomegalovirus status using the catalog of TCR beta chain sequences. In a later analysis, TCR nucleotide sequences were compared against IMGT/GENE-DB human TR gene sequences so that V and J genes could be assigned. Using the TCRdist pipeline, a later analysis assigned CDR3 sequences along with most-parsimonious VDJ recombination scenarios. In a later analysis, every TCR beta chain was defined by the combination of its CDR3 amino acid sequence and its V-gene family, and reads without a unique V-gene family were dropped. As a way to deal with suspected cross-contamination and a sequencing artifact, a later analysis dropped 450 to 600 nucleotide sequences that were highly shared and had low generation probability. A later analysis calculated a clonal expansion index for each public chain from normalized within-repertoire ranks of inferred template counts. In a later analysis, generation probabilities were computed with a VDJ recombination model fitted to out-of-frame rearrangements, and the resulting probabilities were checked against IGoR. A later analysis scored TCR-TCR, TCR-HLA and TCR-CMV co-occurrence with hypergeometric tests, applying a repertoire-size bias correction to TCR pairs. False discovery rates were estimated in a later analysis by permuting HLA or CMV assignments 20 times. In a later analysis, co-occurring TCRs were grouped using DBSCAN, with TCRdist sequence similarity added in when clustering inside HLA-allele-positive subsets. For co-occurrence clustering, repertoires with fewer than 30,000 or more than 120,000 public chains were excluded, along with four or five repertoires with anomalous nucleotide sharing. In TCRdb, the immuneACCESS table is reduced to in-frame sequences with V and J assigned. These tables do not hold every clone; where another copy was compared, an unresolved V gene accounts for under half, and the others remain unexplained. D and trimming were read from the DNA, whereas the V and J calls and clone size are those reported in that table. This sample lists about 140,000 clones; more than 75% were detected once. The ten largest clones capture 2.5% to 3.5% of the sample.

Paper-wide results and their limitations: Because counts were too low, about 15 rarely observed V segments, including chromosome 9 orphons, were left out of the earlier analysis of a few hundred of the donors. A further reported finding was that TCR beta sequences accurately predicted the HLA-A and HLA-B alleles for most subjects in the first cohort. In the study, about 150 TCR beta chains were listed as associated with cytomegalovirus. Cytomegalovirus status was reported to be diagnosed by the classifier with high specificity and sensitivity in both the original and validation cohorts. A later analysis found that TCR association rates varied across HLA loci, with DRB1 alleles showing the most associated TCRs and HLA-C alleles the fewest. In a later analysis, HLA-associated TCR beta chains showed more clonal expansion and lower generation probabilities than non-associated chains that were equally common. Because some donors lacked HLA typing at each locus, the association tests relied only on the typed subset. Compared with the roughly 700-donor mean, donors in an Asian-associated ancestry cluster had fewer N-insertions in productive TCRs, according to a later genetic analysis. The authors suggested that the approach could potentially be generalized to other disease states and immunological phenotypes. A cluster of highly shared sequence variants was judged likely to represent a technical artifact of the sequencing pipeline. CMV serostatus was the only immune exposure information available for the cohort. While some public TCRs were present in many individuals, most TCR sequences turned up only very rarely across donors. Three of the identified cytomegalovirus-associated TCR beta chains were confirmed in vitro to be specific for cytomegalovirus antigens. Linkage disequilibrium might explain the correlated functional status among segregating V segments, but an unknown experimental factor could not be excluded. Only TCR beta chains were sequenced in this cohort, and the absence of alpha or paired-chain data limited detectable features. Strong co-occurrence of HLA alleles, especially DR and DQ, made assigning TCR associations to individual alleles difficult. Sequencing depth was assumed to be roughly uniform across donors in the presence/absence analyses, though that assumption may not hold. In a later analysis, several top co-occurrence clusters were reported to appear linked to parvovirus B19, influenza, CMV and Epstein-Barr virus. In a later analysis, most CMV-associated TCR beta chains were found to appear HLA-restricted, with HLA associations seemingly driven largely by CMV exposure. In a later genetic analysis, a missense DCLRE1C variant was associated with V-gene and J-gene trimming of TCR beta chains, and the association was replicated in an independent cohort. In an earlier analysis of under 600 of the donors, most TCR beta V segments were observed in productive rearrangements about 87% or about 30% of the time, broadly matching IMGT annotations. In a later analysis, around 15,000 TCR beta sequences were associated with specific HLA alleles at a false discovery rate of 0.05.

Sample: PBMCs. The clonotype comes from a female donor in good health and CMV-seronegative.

The CDR3 reads CASSFERGNTDTQYF. The DNA sequence is as follows: TGTGCCAGCAGCTTTGAGCGGGGGAACACAGATACGCAGTATTTT. The rearranged segments are TRBV5-4 and TRBJ2-3; 8 bases in the middle match TRBD2. V is pruned by 2 bases and J by 2 bases, leaving 4 bases of the junction without a gene match. Taken from cysteine to phenylalanine, the CDR3 has 15 residues. The DNA shown is the 45-base CDR3, in frame from base 1. According to the germline V gene (reference sequence), CDR1 reads SGHNT and CDR2 reads YYREEE.